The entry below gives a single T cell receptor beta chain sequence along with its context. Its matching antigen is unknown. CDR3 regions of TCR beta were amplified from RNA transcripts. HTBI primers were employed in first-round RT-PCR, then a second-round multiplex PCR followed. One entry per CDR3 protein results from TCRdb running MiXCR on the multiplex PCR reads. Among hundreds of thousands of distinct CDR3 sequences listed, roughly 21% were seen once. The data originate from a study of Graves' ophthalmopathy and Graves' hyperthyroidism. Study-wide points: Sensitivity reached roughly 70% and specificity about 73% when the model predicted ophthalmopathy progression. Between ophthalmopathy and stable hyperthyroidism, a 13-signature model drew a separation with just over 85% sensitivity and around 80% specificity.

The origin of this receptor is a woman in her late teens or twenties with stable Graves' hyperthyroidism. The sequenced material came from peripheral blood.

The CDR3 loop is CSAPPGGGEGLTEAFF. The CDR3 DNA reads TGCAGTGCTCCCCCGGGAGGGGGAGAGGGTCTCACTGAAGCTTTCTTT. This chain joins TRBV20-1 and TRBJ1-1, with D maybe TRBD1 (6 bases). The CDR3 runs 16 residues. Deletions cut 5 bases from V and 4 bases from J, with 23 bases between. The germline CDR1 and CDR2 sequences are DFQATT and SNEGSKA (reference sequence).